A selection of T cell receptor beta chains follows, all from one sample in a study of blood T cell repertoires in COVID-19. Measured with immunoSEQ multiplex PCR; TCRdb has only the in-frame clones, and not every one. This sample carries about 330,000 clones, roughly 88% of them seen once, and the ten largest clones take under 5%. The source material was peripheral blood. The receptors were sampled from a woman aged 45 to 65 with active or convalescent COVID-19. The CDR3 runs from the conserved cysteine through the conserved F or W. Fields, in order: J gene, V gene, D gene, clone size, CDR3 protein, CDR3 DNA. A D gene is named only where the DNA matches it firmly. A row's size may be missing; if present it is once, few, many or a size class.

j_call: TRBJ1-5; v_call: TRBV7-9; d_call: NA; clone_size: NA; cdr3_aa: CASSSDSASNQPQHF; cdr3_nt: TGTGCCAGCAGCTCGGACAGCGCAAGCAATCAGCCCCAGCATTTT
j_call: TRBJ1-5; v_call: TRBV10-3; d_call: TRBD1; clone_size: NA; cdr3_aa: CAISESQGFQPQHF; cdr3_nt: TGTGCCATCAGTGAGTCACAGGGGTTTCAGCCCCAGCATTTT
j_call: TRBJ2-7; v_call: TRBV3-1/TRBV3-2; d_call: TRBD2; clone_size: once; cdr3_aa: CASSLFKRGLAGVGGWEQYF; cdr3_nt: TGTGCCAGCAGCCTTTTTAAAAGGGGACTAGCGGGAGTCGGGGGGTGGGAGCAGTACTTC
j_call: TRBJ2-1; v_call: TRBV28; d_call: TRBD2; clone_size: NA; cdr3_aa: CASIGTSGSNNEQFF; cdr3_nt: TGTGCCAGCATAGGAACTAGCGGGAGTAATAATGAGCAGTTCTTC
j_call: TRBJ1-6; v_call: TRBV6-5; d_call: NA; clone_size: NA; cdr3_aa: CASSYEFPASPLHF; cdr3_nt: TGTGCCAGCAGTTACGAGTTCCCCGCTTCACCCCTCCACTTT
j_call: TRBJ2-1; v_call: TRBV7-3; d_call: TRBD2; clone_size: NA; cdr3_aa: CASKDSGTPRNEQFF; cdr3_nt: TGTGCCAGCAAGGATAGCGGGACCCCTCGCAATGAGCAGTTCTTC
j_call: TRBJ2-2; v_call: TRBV7-2; d_call: TRBD2; clone_size: NA; cdr3_aa: CASLTSGGPVTGELFF; cdr3_nt: TGTGCCAGCCTGACTAGCGGGGGGCCGGTCACCGGGGAGCTGTTTTTT
j_call: TRBJ1-5; v_call: TRBV7-2; d_call: NA; clone_size: NA; cdr3_aa: CASSLTNQPQHF; cdr3_nt: TGTGCCAGCAGCTTGACAAATCAGCCCCAGCATTTT
j_call: TRBJ2-7; v_call: TRBV10-1; d_call: TRBD2; clone_size: once; cdr3_aa: CASGCLAGVLRREQYF; cdr3_nt: TGCGCCAGCGGGTGTCTTGCGGGAGTCTTAAGGCGCGAGCAGTACTTC
j_call: TRBJ2-3; v_call: TRBV20-1; d_call: NA; clone_size: once; cdr3_aa: CSAITDTQYF; cdr3_nt: TGCAGTGCAATAACAGATACGCAGTATTTT
j_call: TRBJ2-1; v_call: TRBV6-5; d_call: NA; clone_size: once; cdr3_aa: CASSYSMAGEQFF; cdr3_nt: TGTGCCAGCAGTTACTCGATGGCGGGAGAGCAGTTCTTC
j_call: TRBJ1-4; v_call: TRBV9; d_call: TRBD1; clone_size: NA; cdr3_aa: CASSVVRGLHEKLFF; cdr3_nt: TGTGCCAGCAGCGTAGTAAGGGGGCTTCATGAAAAACTGTTTTTT
j_call: TRBJ2-7; v_call: TRBV7-2; d_call: TRBD2; clone_size: NA; cdr3_aa: CASSTTTSGGDEQYF; cdr3_nt: TGTGCCAGCAGCACAACCACTAGCGGGGGCGATGAGCAGTACTTC
j_call: TRBJ1-6; v_call: TRBV4-3; d_call: NA; clone_size: NA; cdr3_aa: CASSQALYSSYNSPLHF; cdr3_nt: TGCGCCAGCAGCCAAGCGTTATATAGCTCCTATAATTCACCCCTCCACTTT
j_call: TRBJ1-1; v_call: TRBV2; d_call: NA; clone_size: NA; cdr3_aa: CASSLLAENTEAFF; cdr3_nt: TGTGCCAGCAGCCTTTTGGCCGAGAACACTGAAGCTTTCTTT
j_call: TRBJ1-1; v_call: TRBV6-2/TRBV6-3; d_call: TRBD1; clone_size: NA; cdr3_aa: CASSYPGTGKMNTEAFF; cdr3_nt: TGTGCCAGCAGTTACCCTGGGACAGGAAAAATGAACACTGAAGCTTTCTTT
j_call: TRBJ1-1; v_call: TRBV7-2; d_call: TRBD1; clone_size: NA; cdr3_aa: CASSGYGTVVTEAFF; cdr3_nt: TGTGCCAGCAGCGGCTACGGGACAGTAGTCACTGAAGCTTTCTTT
j_call: TRBJ2-7; v_call: TRBV7-2; d_call: NA; clone_size: few; cdr3_aa: CASSLVLYEQYF; cdr3_nt: TGTGCCAGCAGCTTAGTTCTGTACGAGCAGTACTTC
j_call: TRBJ1-5; v_call: TRBV24-1; d_call: TRBD1; clone_size: NA; cdr3_aa: CATSEAGTGAKGPQHF; cdr3_nt: TGTGCCACCAGTGAGGCCGGGACAGGGGCTAAGGGGCCCCAGCATTTT
j_call: TRBJ1-1; v_call: TRBV15; d_call: NA; clone_size: NA; cdr3_aa: CATSTAGGTEAFF; cdr3_nt: TGTGCCACCAGCACGGCGGGAGGCACTGAAGCTTTCTTT
j_call: TRBJ1-4; v_call: TRBV6-5; d_call: NA; clone_size: once; cdr3_aa: CASSQGHEKLFF; cdr3_nt: TGTGCCAGCAGTCAGGGCCATGAAAAACTGTTTTTT
j_call: TRBJ1-2; v_call: TRBV5-4; d_call: NA; clone_size: NA; cdr3_aa: CASSFRGYGYTF; cdr3_nt: TGTGCCAGCAGTTTTAGGGGTTATGGCTACACCTTC
j_call: TRBJ1-5; v_call: TRBV5-5; d_call: NA; clone_size: once; cdr3_aa: CASSLRLGGDQPQHF; cdr3_nt: TGTGCCAGCAGCTTGAGACTCGGAGGGGATCAGCCCCAGCATTTT
j_call: TRBJ2-3; v_call: TRBV29-1; d_call: TRBD1; clone_size: NA; cdr3_aa: CSVPRWTGSTDTQYF; cdr3_nt: TGCAGCGTTCCCCGGTGGACAGGAAGCACAGATACGCAGTATTTT
j_call: TRBJ1-2; v_call: TRBV19; d_call: NA; clone_size: NA; cdr3_aa: CASSIGTPGGRYGYTF; cdr3_nt: TGTGCCAGTAGTATCGGGACACCCGGAGGTCGCTATGGCTACACCTTC
j_call: TRBJ2-7; v_call: TRBV19; d_call: TRBD2; clone_size: NA; cdr3_aa: CASSIEREGSYEQYF; cdr3_nt: TGTGCCAGTAGTATTGAGAGGGAGGGCTCCTACGAGCAGTACTTC
j_call: TRBJ2-2; v_call: TRBV7-9; d_call: TRBD2; clone_size: once; cdr3_aa: CASTGTSGSKPNTGELFF; cdr3_nt: TGTGCCAGTACCGGGACTAGCGGGAGTAAACCGAACACCGGGGAGCTGTTTTTT
j_call: TRBJ2-3; v_call: TRBV29-1; d_call: TRBD2; clone_size: NA; cdr3_aa: CSVVSSGGRGTDTQYF; cdr3_nt: TGCAGCGTTGTGTCTAGCGGGGGGAGGGGGACAGATACGCAGTATTTT
j_call: TRBJ2-1; v_call: TRBV7-3; d_call: TRBD2; clone_size: NA; cdr3_aa: CASSPLIGLAIHEQFF; cdr3_nt: TGTGCCAGCAGCCCGCTAATCGGACTAGCGATCCATGAGCAGTTCTTC
j_call: TRBJ2-7; v_call: TRBV6-5; d_call: NA; clone_size: once; cdr3_aa: CASSYSPAGYEQYF; cdr3_nt: TGTGCCAGCAGTTACAGCCCAGCGGGCTACGAGCAGTACTTC
j_call: TRBJ1-1; v_call: TRBV19; d_call: NA; clone_size: NA; cdr3_aa: CASSRTPAEAFF; cdr3_nt: TGTGCCAGTAGTAGAACACCTGCCGAAGCTTTCTTT
j_call: TRBJ1-5; v_call: TRBV29-1; d_call: NA; clone_size: NA; cdr3_aa: CSVEVQSNQPQHF; cdr3_nt: TGCAGCGTTGAAGTGCAGAGCAATCAGCCCCAGCATTTT
j_call: TRBJ1-2; v_call: TRBV30; d_call: TRBD1; clone_size: NA; cdr3_aa: CAWVGPGQAVSGYTF; cdr3_nt: TGTGCCTGGGTCGGACCGGGACAGGCGGTGAGTGGCTACACCTTC